The clone carrying this T cell receptor beta chain has more than one count but fewer than ten. This sample was taken from a study of T cells after yellow fever vaccination. UMIs were added to TCR cDNA along with a universal primer site when it was made by 5'RACE template switching. In TCRdb, the 5' RACE reads were re-called with MiXCR into one record per CDR3 protein. The table has a few hundred thousand distinct CDR3 sequences, 6.9% seen once. Germline V gene sequence: CDR1 ENHRY, CDR2 SYGVKD. This CDR3 has 16 amino acids. Trimming cost V 0 bases and J 9 bases, with 18 bases left between them. The receptor comes from a young man who received the YFV17D yellow fever vaccine. The sequencing here drew on CD4+ T cells sorted from PBMCs, taken 15 days after the yellow fever booster vaccination. The J gene is TRBJ2-1, the V gene TRBV10-3, with D possibly called TRBD1 or TRBD2 (5 bases each). CDR3 DNA sequence: TGTGCCATCAGTGAGTCGGGGCTAGCCGCCGGCTTTGAGCAGTTCTTC. It yields the protein CAISESGLAAGFEQFF.